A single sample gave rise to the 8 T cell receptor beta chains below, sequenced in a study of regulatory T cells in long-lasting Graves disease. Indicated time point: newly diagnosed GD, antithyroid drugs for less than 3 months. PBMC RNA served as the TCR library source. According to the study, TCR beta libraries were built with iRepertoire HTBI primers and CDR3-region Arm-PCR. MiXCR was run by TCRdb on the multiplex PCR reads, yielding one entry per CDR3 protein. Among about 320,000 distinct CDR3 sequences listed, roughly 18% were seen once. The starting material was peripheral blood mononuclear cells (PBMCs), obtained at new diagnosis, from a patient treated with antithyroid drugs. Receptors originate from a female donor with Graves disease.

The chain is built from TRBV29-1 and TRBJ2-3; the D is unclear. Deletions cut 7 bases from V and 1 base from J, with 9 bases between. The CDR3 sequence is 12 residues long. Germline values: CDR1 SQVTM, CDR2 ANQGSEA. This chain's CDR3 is CSGMWGTDTQYF. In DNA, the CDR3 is TGCAGCGGGATGTGGGGCACAGATACGCAGTATTTT.

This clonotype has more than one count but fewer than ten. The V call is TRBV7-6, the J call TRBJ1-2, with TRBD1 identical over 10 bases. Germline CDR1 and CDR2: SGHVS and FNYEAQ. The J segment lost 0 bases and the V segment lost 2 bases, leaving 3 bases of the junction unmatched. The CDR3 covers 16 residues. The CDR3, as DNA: TGTGCCAGCAGCTTATTTGGGACAGGGGCTAACTATGGCTACACCTTC. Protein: CASSLFGTGANYGYTF.

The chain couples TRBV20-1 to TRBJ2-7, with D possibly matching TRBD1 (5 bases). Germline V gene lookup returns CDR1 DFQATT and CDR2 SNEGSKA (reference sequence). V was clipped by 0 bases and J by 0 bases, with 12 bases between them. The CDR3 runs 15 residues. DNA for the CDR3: TGCAGTGCTAGAGATCCCCTAACAGGCTCCTACGAGCAGTACTTC. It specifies CSARDPLTGSYEQYF.

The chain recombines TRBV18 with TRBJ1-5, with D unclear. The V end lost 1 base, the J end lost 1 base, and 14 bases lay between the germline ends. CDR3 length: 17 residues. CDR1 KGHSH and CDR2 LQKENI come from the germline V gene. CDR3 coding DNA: TGTGCCAGCTCACCACAGGCGTTACACCGGAGCAATCAGCCCCAGCATTTT. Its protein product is CASSPQALHRSNQPQHF.

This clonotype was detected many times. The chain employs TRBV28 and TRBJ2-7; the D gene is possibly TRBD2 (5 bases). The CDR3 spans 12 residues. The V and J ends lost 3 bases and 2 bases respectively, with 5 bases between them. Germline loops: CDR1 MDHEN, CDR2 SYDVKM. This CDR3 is CASSFGTYEQYF. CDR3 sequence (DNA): TGTGCCAGCAGTTTCGGGACCTACGAGCAGTACTTC.

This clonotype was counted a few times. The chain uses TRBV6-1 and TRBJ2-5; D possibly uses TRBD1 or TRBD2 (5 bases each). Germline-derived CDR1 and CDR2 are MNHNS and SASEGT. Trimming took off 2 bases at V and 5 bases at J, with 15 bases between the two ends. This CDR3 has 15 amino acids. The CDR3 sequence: CASSEYRGAGETQYF. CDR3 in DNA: TGTGCCAGCAGTGAATATAGAGGGGCTGGCGAGACCCAGTACTTC.

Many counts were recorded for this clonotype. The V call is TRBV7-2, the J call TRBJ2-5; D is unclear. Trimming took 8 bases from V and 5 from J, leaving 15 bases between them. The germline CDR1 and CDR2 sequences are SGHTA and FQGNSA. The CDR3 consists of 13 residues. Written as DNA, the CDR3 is TGTGCCAGCGGACGGCCCCCCTTCGAGACCCAGTACTTC. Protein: CASGRPPFETQYF.

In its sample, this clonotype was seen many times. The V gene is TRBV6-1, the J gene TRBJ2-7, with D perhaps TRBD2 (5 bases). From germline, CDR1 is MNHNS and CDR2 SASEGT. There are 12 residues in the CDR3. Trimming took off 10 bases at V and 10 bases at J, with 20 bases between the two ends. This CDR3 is CATRPGVRHQYF. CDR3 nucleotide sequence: TGTGCCACCCGGCCCGGGGTACGGCATCAGTACTTC.